Following are 12 T cell receptor beta chains from one sample sequenced in a study of T cell responses to AZD1222 COVID-19 vaccine. TCRdb keeps only in-frame clones here, not all; method: immunoSEQ multiplex PCR. The sample records around 180,000 clones, about 94% being singletons. This material consisted of peripheral blood, taken on day 0 of AZD1222 vaccination. The receptors here all came from an adult in good health.

The chain recombines TRBV15 with TRBJ1-5, with D perhaps TRBD1 (6 bases). Trimming took off 4 bases at V and 4 bases at J, with 14 bases between the two ends. Germline loops: CDR1 LNHNV, CDR2 YYDKDF (reference sequence). The CDR3 loop spans 15 amino acids. The CDR3 region is CATSTYGQRNQPQHF. CDR3 DNA: TGTGCCACCAGCACATACGGACAGAGGAATCAGCCCCAGCATTTT.

In nucleotides, the CDR3 is TGTGCCAGCAGCGTAGGGCCACTTGAAAAACTGTTTTTT. Protein sequence: CASSVGPLEKLFF. V is TRBV9 and J is TRBJ1-4, with D uncertain. V was cut by 0 bases and J by 7 bases, with 7 bases left in between. Germline assignment: CDR1 SGDLS and CDR2 YYNGEE. The CDR3 loop spans 13 amino acids.

The J gene is TRBJ2-1, the V gene TRBV28; possibly TRBD2 for D (5 bases). The V and J ends lost 2 bases and 3 bases respectively, with 8 bases between them. This CDR3 has 14 amino acids. Germline CDR1 is MDHEN and CDR2 is SYDVKM. CDR3 DNA sequence: TGTGCCAGCAGTTTACGAGGGATCTACAATGAGCAGTTCTTC. Translation: CASSLRGIYNEQFF.

V usage is TRBV9 and J usage is TRBJ1-4, with TRBD1 matching 8 bases. V dropped 4 bases and J dropped 8; count of bases not matched to a gene: 7. The CDR3 totals 14 residues. Germline CDR1 reads SGDLS; CDR2 reads YYNGEE. The CDR3 loop reads CASSTDRGPEKLFF. DNA of the CDR3: TGTGCCAGCAGCACCGACAGGGGCCCCGAAAAACTGTTTTTT. Looking up the rest from reference TRBV9 and TRBJ1-4 gives the full variable domain: DSGVTQTPKHLITATGQRVTLRCSPRSGDLSVYWYQQSLDQGLQFLIQYYNGEERAKGNILERFSAQQFPDLHSELNLSSLELGDSALYFCASSTDRGPEKLFFGSGTQLSVL.

The V gene is TRBV28, the J gene TRBJ2-2, with D perhaps matching TRBD2 (6 bases). Trimming stripped 3 bases from V and 0 bases from J, with 8 bases between. CDR3 length equals 15 residues. The germline V gene has CDR1 MDHEN and CDR2 SYDVKM. CDR3 residues: CASSLWGANTGELFF. The CDR3 bases are TGTGCCAGCAGTTTGTGGGGGGCGAACACCGGGGAGCTGTTTTTT.

J is TRBJ2-3 and V is TRBV13, with a weak D call TRBD2 (5 bases). The germline V gene encodes CDR1 PRHDT and CDR2 FYEKMQ (reference sequence). The germline V and J ends were trimmed by 4 bases and 2 bases, with 16 bases remaining between them. CDR3 length equals 16 residues. The chain's CDR3 is CASSSPRRNNTDTQYF. The CDR3 DNA sequence: TGTGCCAGCAGCTCACCAAGGAGGAATAACACAGATACGCAGTATTTT. Full variable domain (missing parts from reference TRBV13 and TRBJ2-3): AAGVIQSPRHLIKEKRETATLKCYPIPRHDTVYWYQQGPGQDPQFLISFYEKMQSDKGSIPDRFSAQQFSDYHSELNMSSLELGDSALYFCASSSPRRNNTDTQYFGPGTRLTVL.

This chain links TRBV27 with TRBJ1-1; D gene ambiguous. This CDR3 region has 13 residues. CDR1 and CDR2 (germline): MNHEY, SMNVEV (reference sequence). Trimming took 5 bases from V and 6 from J, leaving 13 bases between them. CDR3 sequence (DNA): TGTGCCAGCAGTCCCCTATTCCATCCTGAAGCTTTCTTT. It is translated as CASSPLFHPEAFF.

The chain uses TRBV28 and TRBJ2-7; perhaps TRBD1 as D (5 bases). The CDR3 runs to 15 residues. V dropped 2 bases and J dropped 5 bases, with 16 bases sitting between them. CDR1 MDHEN and CDR2 SYDVKM come from the germline V gene. The CDR3 nucleotides are TGTGCCAGCAGTTTACGCGAGACCAGGGCGCACGAGCAGTACTTC. Amino acid sequence: CASSLRETRAHEQYF.

The chain links TRBV7-9 to TRBJ1-1; D is unresolved. Germline CDR1 is SEHNR and CDR2 is FQNEAQ (reference sequence). V gave up 1 base and J gave up 1 base, with 10 bases separating them. The CDR3 covers 15 residues. DNA for the CDR3: TGTGCCAGCAGCTTAGGTGTAGGGCGGAACACTGAAGCTTTCTTT. The encoded protein is CASSLGVGRNTEAFF. Together with reference TRBV7-9 and TRBJ1-1, the CDR3 gives the full variable domain: DTGVSQNPRHKITKRGQNVTFRCDPISEHNRLYWYRQTLGQGPEFLTYFQNEAQLEKSRLLSDRFSAERPKGSFSTLEIQRTEQGDSAMYLCASSLGVGRNTEAFFGQGTRLTVV.

This sequence joins TRBV2 and TRBJ1-5; 7 bases agree with TRBD1. With 6 bases clipped from V and 1 base from J, the junction kept 0 bases outside the gene matches. CDR1 SNHLY and CDR2 FYNNEI come from the germline V gene. This CDR3 contains 13 residues. The CDR3 DNA follows: TGTGCCAGCAGGGGACAGAGCAATCAGCCCCAGCATTTT. Its protein product is CASRGQSNQPQHF.

The CDR3, as DNA: TGTGCCAGCAGCTTAGTTGCGCAGCCCCAGCATTTT. This encodes CASSLVAQPQHF. The chain is built from TRBV7-9 and TRBJ1-5, with no clear D. The CDR3 spans 12 residues. Germline V gene sequence: CDR1 SEHNR, CDR2 FQNEAQ (reference sequence). The V end lost 1 base, the J end lost 7 bases, and 5 bases lay between the germline ends.

CDR3: CASSGRFNQPQHF. CDR3 coding DNA: TGTGCCAGCAGTGGCAGGTTCAATCAGCCCCAGCATTTT. This rearrangement joins TRBV6-4 to TRBJ1-5; D not certain. Trimming took off 4 bases at V and 3 bases at J, with 7 bases between the two ends. There are 13 residues in the CDR3. The V gene's germline CDR1 is MRHNA and CDR2 SNTAGT.